The clone carrying this T cell receptor (beta chain) was seen repeatedly, ten times or more. Its antigen remains unknown. Amplified TCR beta CDR3 regions came from RNA transcripts. TCR CDR3 regions were first amplified by RT-PCR with HTBI primers. Via MiXCR, TCRdb re-called the multiplex PCR reads, giving one row per CDR3 protein. The sample records 300,000 to 400,000 distinct CDR3 sequences, under 25% being singletons. These data originate in a study of T cells in Graves' hyperthyroidism and ophthalmopathy. Trimming removed 1 base from V and 6 bases from J, with 12 bases in between. Germline V gene sequence: CDR1 SQVTM, CDR2 ANQGSEA. This CDR3 is built from 13 residues. Lactation, pregnancy, other autoimmune disease or uncontrolled infection led to exclusion of patients. Fresh 10 ml peripheral blood yielded PBMCs. General study results and limits: Among clonotypes expanded in thyroid above 0.001, most were also found in blood.

The chain joins TRBV29-1 to TRBJ1-1, with D perhaps matching TRBD1 (5 bases). The sequenced sample was blood. The receptor's source is a woman in her forties or fifties with Graves' hyperthyroidism. CDR3 DNA sequence: TGCAGCGTTGAAGCGCTAGCGGGGGCTGAAGCTTTCTTT. Translation gives CSVEALAGAEAFF.